This entry lists 20 T cell receptor delta chains sequenced from one sample in a study of gamma-delta T cells after stem cell transplantation. TCRdb re-called clones from the RT-PCR reads via CATT. The sample lists thousands of delta-chain clones; 9.8% were seen once. The sequenced sample was gamma-delta T cells. These receptors were obtained from a human donor. It is not recorded whose cells these are; they may come from a transplant donor.

The sample holds a few counts of this clone. The V call is TRDV2, the J call TRDJ3; TRDD3 might be the D (6 bases). Looked up from germline, CDR1 is GEAIGNYY and CDR2 is EKD. The V end lost 0 bases, the J end lost 9 bases, and 11 bases lay between the germline ends. This CDR3 contains 15 residues. CDR3 protein: CACDTDWVPTRQMFF. CDR3 DNA sequence: TGTGCCTGTGACACCGACTGGGTGCCCACCCGACAGATGTTTTTC.

The chain has TRDV2 and TRDJ1; 8 bases are shared with TRDD3. This CDR3 is built from 14 residues. Germline CDR1 and CDR2: GEAIGNYY and EKD. Trimming cost V 2 bases and J 0 bases; bases outside gene matches: 1. The CDR3 DNA reads TGTGCCTGTGACAGACTGGGGGACACCGATAAACTCATCTTT. It is translated as CACDRLGDTDKLIF.

Of note for this clone: Sequence at one end of the junction differs from germline and may be a read error. V is TRDV2 and J is TRDJ1, with D perhaps TRDD3 (5 bases). Germline CDR1 is GEAIGNYY and CDR2 is EKD. The CDR3 covers 14 residues. This CDR3 reads CACDPLTGSDKLIF. CDR3 coding DNA: TGTGCCTGTGACCCACTTACTGGCAGCGATAAACTCATCTTC.

The chain links TRDV1 to TRDJ1; the match to TRDD3 covers 10 bases. Trimming took 2 bases from V and 3 from J; bases not matched to a gene: 9. CDR3 length: 17 amino acids. Germline CDR1 reads TSWWSYY; CDR2 reads QGS. Written as DNA, the CDR3 is TGTGCTCTTGGGGAAGGGCCCCACTGGGGGATGGCCGATAAACTCATCTTT. It specifies CALGEGPHWGMADKLIF.

The V and J genes are TRDV2 and TRDJ3; 7 bases are a match to TRDD3. The V gene end was trimmed by 3 bases and the J gene end by 0 bases; junction bases not matched to a gene: 28. Germline CDR1 and CDR2: GEAIGNYY and EKD. The length of the CDR3 is 25 residues. CDR3 coding DNA: TGTGCCTGTGACCCTCCTTCGGCCTTGGGTTCCTCGGGGGATTCGAGCTCCTGGGACACCCGACAGATGTTTTTC. This encodes CACDPPSALGSSGDSSSWDTRQMFF.

V gene TRDV2 combines with J gene TRDJ2; 10 nucleotides match TRDD3. Germline loops: CDR1 GEAIGNYY, CDR2 EKD. V gave up 2 bases and J gave up 4 bases; unmatched junction bases: 12. The CDR3 sequence is 18 residues long. The CDR3 loop reads CACDKLTGGSLETAQLFF. The CDR3 DNA reads as TGTGCCTGTGACAAGTTGACTGGGGGATCGCTGGAGACAGCACAACTCTTCTTT.

By sample share, this clone is medium-sized. This specimen includes other DNA sequences encoding the same CDR3. The gene calls are TRDV2 and TRDJ1; weak D call: TRDD3 (5 bases). CDR1 GEAIGNYY and CDR2 EKD come from the germline V gene. The V and J ends lost 0 bases and 0 bases respectively, with 10 bases between them. This CDR3 is built from 15 residues. The CDR3 nucleotides read TGTGCCTGTGACACCGTAGGGGGCTACACCGATAAACTCATCTTT. Protein: CACDTVGGYTDKLIF.

This clone was recorded a few times. The amino acid sequence in TCRdb belongs to a much larger clone and departs from this DNA's translation at residue 10, likely a sequencing read error; the sequence shown is translated from the DNA. V gene TRDV2 combines with J gene TRDJ1, with 9 bases that match TRDD3. Germline CDR1 and CDR2: GEAIGNYY and EKD. This CDR3 region has 15 residues. The ends lost 3 bases at V and 9 bases at J; junction bases unmatched: 13. The CDR3 coding sequence is TGTGCCTGTGACGTCCTTACTGGGGGACACGCGGAACTCATCTTT. Amino acids: CACDVLTGGHAELIF.

This clone has just a few counts. The V gene is TRDV2, the J gene TRDJ1; TRDD3 is a possible D gene (5 bases). The CDR3 is made up of 17 amino acids. The germline V gene has CDR1 GEAIGNYY and CDR2 EKD. Trimming shortened V by 0 bases and J by 0 bases, and 16 bases separated the two germline ends. The CDR3 is CACDTVGPRTYTDKLIF. CDR3 nucleotides: TGTGCCTGTGACACCGTGGGGCCGAGGACCTACACCGATAAACTCATCTTT.

In this sample, this clone turned up a few times. This could be a read error, since a much larger clone is one nucleotide away. The chain has TRDV2 and TRDJ1; maybe TRDD3 (5 bases). The germline V and J ends were trimmed by 0 bases and 0 bases, with 22 bases remaining between them. CDR1 and CDR2 from the germline V gene are GEAIGNYY and EKD. The CDR3 contains 19 residues. The CDR3 spells CACDTVGGRLGMYTDKLIF. CDR3 nucleotide sequence: TGTGCCTGTGACACCGTAGGGGGCCGCCTAGGAATGTACACCGATAAACTCATCTTT.

This clone is labeled as medium-sized. V usage is TRDV2 and J usage is TRDJ1; 11 nucleotides line up with TRDD3. Germline assignment: CDR1 GEAIGNYY and CDR2 EKD. The V and J ends lost 0 bases and 1 base, in that order; junction bases with no gene match: 9. This CDR3 is 18 amino acids long. The CDR3 sequence: CACDTVMGDTLTTDKLIF. Here the CDR3 DNA reads TGTGCCTGTGACACCGTTATGGGGGATACGCTGACCACCGATAAACTCATCTTT.

This chain links TRDV2 with TRDJ1, with TRDD3 matching over 10 bases. The ends lost 1 base at V and 1 base at J; junction bases unmatched: 20. CDR1 GEAIGNYY and CDR2 EKD come from the germline V gene. The CDR3 runs 21 residues. This CDR3 reads CACDTLGTWGETGGFTDKLIF. The CDR3 DNA reads TGTGCCTGTGACACGCTTGGTACGTGGGGGGAGACTGGGGGATTCACCGATAAACTCATCTTT.

The chain carries TRDV2 and TRDJ1, with TRDD3 matching over 13 bases. Losses at the gene ends were 0 bases for V and 7 bases for J; bases not matched to a gene: 4. CDR1 and CDR2 (germline): GEAIGNYY, EKD. The CDR3 sequence is 15 residues long. The CDR3 loop reads CACDTLLGDTGKLIF. The CDR3 DNA reads TGTGCCTGTGACACCTTACTGGGGGATACGGGTAAACTCATCTTT.

In its sample, this clone was seen a few times. TCRdb records a much larger clone's protein for this DNA, with a difference at residue 9 that likely arises from a read error; the protein given is the translation of the DNA. This chain joins TRDV2 and TRDJ1; tentatively, D is TRDD3 (6 bases). The CDR3 sequence is 16 residues long. Trimming took off 1 base at V and 1 base at J, with 15 bases between the two ends. Germline V CDR1 and CDR2: GEAIGNYY, EKD. For the CDR3, the DNA is TGTGCCTGTGACACTTTGACTGGGAGGTCCACCGATAAACTCATCTTT. Encoded protein: CACDTLTGRSTDKLIF.

To note about this clone: It differs at one base from a far larger clone, so likely a read error. Other DNA sequences in the sample encode the same CDR3. The chain links TRDV1 to TRDJ1; 7 bases map to TRDD2. Germline V gene lookup returns CDR1 TSWWSYY and CDR2 QGS. The CDR3 runs 24 residues. CDR3: CALGELSAFLGIRHPSWYTDKLIF. The CDR3 DNA is TGCGCTCTTGGGGAACTCTCTGCCTTCCTGGGTATACGGCACCCTTCCTGGTACACCGATAAACTCATCTTT.

This chain uses TRDV2 with TRDJ1; 9 nucleotides agree with TRDD3. The V gene end was trimmed by 0 bases and the J gene end by 3 bases; junction bases not matched to a gene: 13. Germline CDR1 is GEAIGNYY and CDR2 is EKD. CDR3 length: 18 amino acids. This CDR3 is CACDTVAAGGSHPDKLIF. In nucleotides, the CDR3 is TGTGCCTGTGACACCGTAGCGGCTGGGGGATCCCACCCCGATAAACTCATCTTT.

This clone has more than one count but fewer than ten. A much bigger clone sits one base away, suggesting this may be a read error. V usage is TRDV2 and J usage is TRDJ1, with 12 bases identical to TRDD3. Germline lookup yields CDR1 GEAIGNYY and CDR2 EKD. V lost 2 bases and J lost 5; bases outside the gene matches: 11. CDR3 length: 17 amino acids. CDR3 loop: CACDSLGDTQFRDKLIF. DNA of the CDR3: TGTGCCTGTGACAGTCTGGGGGATACGCAGTTCAGGGATAAACTCATCTTT.

J is TRDJ1 and V is TRDV2; D uncertain. This CDR3 is 10 amino acids long. From germline, CDR1 is GEAIGNYY and CDR2 EKD. The germline V and J ends were trimmed by 7 bases and 0 bases, with 2 bases remaining between them. In nucleotides, the CDR3 is TGTGCCTGCAACACCGATAAACTCATCTTT. It codes for CACNTDKLIF.

Within the sample, this clone is large. The gene calls are TRDV2 and TRDJ1; no definite D call. V was pared by 3 bases and J by 1 base, with 14 bases between. CDR1 is GEAIGNYY and CDR2 is EKD in the germline V gene. CDR3 size: 15 residues. The CDR3 reads CACDQVASGTDKLIF. The CDR3 nucleotides are TGTGCCTGTGACCAGGTGGCCTCGGGCACCGATAAACTCATCTTT.

The chain uses TRDV2 and TRDJ1; the match to TRDD3 covers 7 bases. This CDR3 is built from 17 residues. J was trimmed by 6 bases and V by 0 bases; bases with no gene match: 15. Germline-derived CDR1 and CDR2 are GEAIGNYY and EKD. CDR3 DNA sequence: TGTGCCTGTGACACCGTCCAAAATCAGCCGGGGATAAATAAACTCATCTTT. This codes for CACDTVQNQPGINKLIF.